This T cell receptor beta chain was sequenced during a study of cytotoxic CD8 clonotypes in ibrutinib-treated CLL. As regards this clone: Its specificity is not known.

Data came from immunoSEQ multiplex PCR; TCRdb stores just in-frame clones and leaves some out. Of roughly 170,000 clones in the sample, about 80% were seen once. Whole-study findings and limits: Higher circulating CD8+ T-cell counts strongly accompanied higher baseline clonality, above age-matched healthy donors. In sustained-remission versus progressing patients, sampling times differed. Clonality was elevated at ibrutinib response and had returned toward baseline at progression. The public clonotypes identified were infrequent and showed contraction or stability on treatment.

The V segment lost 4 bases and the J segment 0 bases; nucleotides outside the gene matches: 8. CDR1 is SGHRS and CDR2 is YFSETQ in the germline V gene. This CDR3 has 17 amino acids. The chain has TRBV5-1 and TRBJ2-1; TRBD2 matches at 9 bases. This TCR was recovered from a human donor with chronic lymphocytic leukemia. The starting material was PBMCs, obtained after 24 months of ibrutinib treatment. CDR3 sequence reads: CASSALAGPGSYNEQFF. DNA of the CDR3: TGCGCCAGCAGCGCGCTAGCGGGGCCTGGCTCCTACAATGAGCAGTTCTTC. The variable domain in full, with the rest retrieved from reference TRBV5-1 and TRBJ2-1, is KAGVTQTPRYLIKTRGQQVTLSCSPISGHRSVSWYQQTPGQGLQFLFEYFSETQRNKGNFPGRFSGRQFSNSRSEMNVSTLELGDSALYLCASSALAGPGSYNEQFFGPGTRLTVL.